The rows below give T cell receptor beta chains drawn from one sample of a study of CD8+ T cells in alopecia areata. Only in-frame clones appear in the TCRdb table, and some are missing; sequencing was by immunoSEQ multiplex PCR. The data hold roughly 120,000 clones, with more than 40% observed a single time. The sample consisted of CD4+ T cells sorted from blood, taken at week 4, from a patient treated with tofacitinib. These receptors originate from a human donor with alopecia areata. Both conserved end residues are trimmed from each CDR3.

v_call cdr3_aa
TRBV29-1 SGSEAGGPVTGELF
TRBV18 ASSPPVRGRGGRNEQF
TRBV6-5 ASSGTAVYGYT
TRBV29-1 SGGVSDYGYT
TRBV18 ASSPQWVGTEAF
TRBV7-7 ASSRVLGETQY
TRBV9 ASSSLTANNEQF
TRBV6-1 ASSEARSGYT
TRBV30 AWRTGSNSPLH
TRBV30 AWSAGGEKLF
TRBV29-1 SVRFSGGADIQY
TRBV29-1 SVGGPLGGELF
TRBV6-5 ASRPRQGMGNGYT
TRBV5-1 ASQGGWASSTDTQY
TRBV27 ASRVWTNTGELF
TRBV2 ASIGSPNSPLH
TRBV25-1 ASSDRTGPTDTQY
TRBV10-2 ASHWGRGAPILSYNEQF
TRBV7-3 ASTTGGPNGELF
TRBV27 ASSNTGHPEAF
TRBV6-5 ASSYSAASTNEKLF
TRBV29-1 SVPGQGAGNYGYT
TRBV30 AWTPGTGNGYT
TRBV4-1 ASSQDQADWPQH
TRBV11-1 ASSTLSGGELF
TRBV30 AWSVGAGRTHGYT
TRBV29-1 SQKSGYGYT
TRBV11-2 ASSRGGGTNTIY
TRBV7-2 ASSLGGNAGADTQY
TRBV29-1 SVRGLAGIYEQY
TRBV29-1 SVGTVIRTEAF
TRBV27 ASGIGLVGNEQY
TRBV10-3 AISPGTSGNNEQF
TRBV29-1 SDWAPGQGNTEAF
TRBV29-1 SAADRGRGETQY
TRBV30 AWSNRDRYYGYT
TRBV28 ASSWVNYGYT
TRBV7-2 ASSKEYGGNTDTQY
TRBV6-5 ASSYSGRMNTEAF
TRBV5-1 ASSLADRVGAF
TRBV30 AWSVRGFGRGAYNEQF
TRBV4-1 ASSQVPEREKLF
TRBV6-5 ASSYRQGETQY
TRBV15 ATSNSYGDEQF
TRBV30 AWSGRGGPYEQY
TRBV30 AWSDSTDRKQY
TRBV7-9 ASPPGA
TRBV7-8 ASSLLSGGAGTDTQY
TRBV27 ASSFRVTRSSYEQY
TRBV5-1 ASSLWSTDSGANVLT
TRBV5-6 ASRFGPRSGANVLT
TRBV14 ASSAPTALRSYNEQF
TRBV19 ARGFLAVETQY
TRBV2 ASSGGSNQPQH
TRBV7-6 ASSSTGTGTFETQY